The sequence of this TCR beta chain was determined in a study of cytomegalovirus exposure and HLA in healthy donors. Between the trimmed V and J ends, which lost 1 base and 2 bases, there was a span of 15 bases. CDR1 and CDR2 from the germline V gene are SGHVS and FQNEAQ. This CDR3 is 16 amino acids long. This clone has only a few counts. TCRdb keeps only in-frame clones here, not all; method: immunoSEQ multiplex PCR. The table includes 200,000 or so clones, around 83% detected once. The TCR was taken from a woman aged 25-40 years in good health and CMV-seropositive. Sequencing used PBMCs. V is TRBV7-8 and J is TRBJ2-7; possible D gene TRBD2, 6 bases. The CDR3 nucleotides read TGTGCCAGCAGCTTAGAACCACGGAGGGGTGCCTACGAGCAGTACTTC. Its protein is CASSLEPRRGAYEQYF.